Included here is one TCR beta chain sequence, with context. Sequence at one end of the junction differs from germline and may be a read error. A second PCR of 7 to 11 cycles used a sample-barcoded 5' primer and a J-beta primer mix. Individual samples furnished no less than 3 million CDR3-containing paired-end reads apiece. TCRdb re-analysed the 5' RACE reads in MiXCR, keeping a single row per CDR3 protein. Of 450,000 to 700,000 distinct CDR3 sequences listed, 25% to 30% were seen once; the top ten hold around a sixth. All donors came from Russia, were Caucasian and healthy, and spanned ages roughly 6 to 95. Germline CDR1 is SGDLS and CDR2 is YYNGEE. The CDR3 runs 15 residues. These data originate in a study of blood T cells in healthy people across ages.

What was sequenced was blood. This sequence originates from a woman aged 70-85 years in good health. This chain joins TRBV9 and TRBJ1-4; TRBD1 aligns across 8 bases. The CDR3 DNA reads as TGTGCCAGCAGCGTACAGGGGGCAACTAATGAGAAACTGTTTTTT. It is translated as CASSVQGATNEKLFF.